The T cell receptor beta chain described here comes from a study of blood T cell repertoires in COVID-19. About the research overall: Samples came from the United States, Italy and Spain, spanning acute and convalescent COVID-19.

For recovered donors of Cohort 3, there were two negative PCRs, clearance, or symptom resolution. This clone was observed many times. This CDR3 has 16 amino acids. Germline lookup yields CDR1 MGHRA and CDR2 YSYEKL. V lost 3 bases to trimming and J lost 0 bases, with 12 bases between them. Sequencing was performed with immunoSEQ multiplex PCR; in TCRdb, only in-frame clones are kept and a portion is missing. The table has approximately 170,000 clones, around four fifths seen once; the top ten hold 4% to 4.5%. Input material: PBMCs or T cells enriched from blood (not recorded which). The chain joins TRBV4-1 to TRBJ1-3; possibly TRBD1 for D (6 bases). The TCR was taken from a woman aged 50 to 65 who had recovered from COVID-19. The DNA of the CDR3 is TGCGCCAGCAGCCAGGGACACTCGACCTCTGGAAACACCATATATTTT. Protein product: CASSQGHSTSGNTIYF.